This T cell receptor (beta chain) was sequenced for a study of post-analysis software for immune sequencing data. The overall study: Recorded disease courses covered relapsing-remitting, secondary progressive and progressive-relapsing multiple sclerosis. Some patients had no subtype annotation. General study points: TRBV5-6, TRBV5-1 and TRBV20-1 belonged to a set of roughly 5 TRBV segments that were more frequent in patients than controls. By F measure, samples from a shared preparation batch strongly co-clustered.

The library was made from cDNA and included unique molecular identifiers. Via MiXCR, TCRdb re-called the PCR reads, giving one row per CDR3 protein. The table lists around 260,000 distinct CDR3 sequences, around 34% of them singletons. This clonotype has ten or more counts. Its specificity is not known. The ends lost 8 bases at V and 0 bases at J; junction bases unmatched: 9. The CDR3 has 14 residues. From germline, CDR1 is SQVTM and CDR2 ANQGSEA. Sequenced: blood. J is TRBJ1-1 and V is TRBV29-1; 7 nucleotides match TRBD1. The sequence came from a girl aged 5-17 years with multiple sclerosis. CDR3 coding DNA: TGCAGCATTCAGGGGGACAGCCTGAACACTGAAGCTTTCTTT. Protein: CSIQGDSLNTEAFF. The variable domain in full, with the rest retrieved from reference TRBV29-1 and TRBJ1-1, is SAVISQKPSRDICQRGTSLTIQCQVDSQVTMMFWYRQQPGQSLTLIATANQGSEATYESGFVIDKFPISRPNLTFSTLTVSNMSPEDSSIYLCSIQGDSLNTEAFFGQGTRLTVV.